This TCR beta chain was observed in a study of response to subunit inactivated influenza vaccine. The J segment lost 5 bases and the V segment lost 5 bases, leaving 12 bases of the junction unmatched. Germline CDR1 reads SGHTA; CDR2 reads FQGNSA. This CDR3 spans 17 amino acids. TCRdb processed the RT-PCR reads anew with MiXCR; each CDR3 protein has one entry. Of 530,000 or so distinct CDR3 sequences in the sample, 12% to 15% were seen once. The V call is TRBV7-2, the J call TRBJ2-2; 9 nucleotides line up with TRBD2. This receptor was identified in a man between 50 and 59 years old who received an inactivated influenza vaccine. Here the sequenced sample was PBMCs from blood, taken approximately 12 days after vaccination. The CDR3 nucleotides are TGTGCCAGCAGCGCGCCTTTAGCGGGGGATCAAACCGGGGAGCTGTTTTTT. Residues: CASSAPLAGDQTGELFF.